The clone carrying this T cell receptor (beta chain) is labeled medium-sized. This sample was taken from a study of Graves' ophthalmopathy and Graves' hyperthyroidism. Amplified TCR beta CDR3 regions were obtained using RNA transcripts as template. Second-round multiplex PCR came after a first-round RT-PCR that employed HTBI primers. TCRdb processed the multiplex PCR reads anew with MiXCR; each CDR3 protein has one entry. Of about 25,000 distinct CDR3 sequences listed, approximately 48% are singletons. The CDR3 length is 10 residues. The V and J ends lost 4 bases and 8 bases respectively, with 8 bases between them. Germline CDR1 reads SQVTM; CDR2 reads ANQGSEA.

Sequencing input: peripheral blood. This TCR came from an adult woman with stable Graves' hyperthyroidism. The chain is built from TRBV29-1 and TRBJ1-2; D unclear. CDR3 sequence reads: CSVGASGYTF. The CDR3 coding sequence is TGCAGCGTTGGGGCGTCGGGCTACACCTTC.